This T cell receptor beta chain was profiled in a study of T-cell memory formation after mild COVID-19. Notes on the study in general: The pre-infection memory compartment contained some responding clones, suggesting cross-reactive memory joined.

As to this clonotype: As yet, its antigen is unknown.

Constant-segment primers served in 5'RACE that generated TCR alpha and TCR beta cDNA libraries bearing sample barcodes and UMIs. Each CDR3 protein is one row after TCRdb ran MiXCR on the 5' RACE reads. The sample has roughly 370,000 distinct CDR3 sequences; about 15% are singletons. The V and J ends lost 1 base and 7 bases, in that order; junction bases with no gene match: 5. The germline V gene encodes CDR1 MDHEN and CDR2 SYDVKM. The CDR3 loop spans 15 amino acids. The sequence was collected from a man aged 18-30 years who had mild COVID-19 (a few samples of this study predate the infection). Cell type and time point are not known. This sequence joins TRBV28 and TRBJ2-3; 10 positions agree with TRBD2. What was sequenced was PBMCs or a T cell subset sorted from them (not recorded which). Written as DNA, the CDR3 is TGTGCCAGCAGTTTATCCCCTAGCGGGGGAAATACGCAGTATTTT. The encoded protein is CASSLSPSGGNTQYF.